This T cell receptor beta chain appears in the sequencing data of a study of blood T cell repertoires in COVID-19 (dated by TCRdb to about 2020). Study-wide context: Collaborator samples came from the United States, Italy and Spain and covered acute and convalescent phases of COVID-19. The material from the prospective study consisted of cDNA or gDNA derived from T cells, B-cell-depleted T cells, or PBMCs. The dataset comprised deeply sampled blood TCRbeta repertoires from subjects exposed to, actively infected with, or recovered from COVID-19. The repertoires were released in a freely available public database intended as a resource for research on the immune response to SARS-CoV-2. The samples were drawn from two sources: the first 160 participants of the ongoing ImmuneRACE study, and 950 to 1,500 subjects contributed by 6 global collaborators. Nearly every sample came with metadata listing a de-identified subject ID, COVID-19 status, age in years and sex. HLA class I and class II types, where available, came from metadata supplied by the sample provider rather than from assay-based typing.

V loses 8 bases of germline sequence and J loses 2 bases, and the interval between the two ends is 10 bases. The CDR3, cysteine through phenylalanine, is 13 amino acids long. Here the CDR3 DNA is all that survives: 39 bases in frame from base 1. Per the germline V gene, MDHEN is the CDR1 and SYDVKM is the CDR2. TCRbeta CDR3 regions were amplified from genomic DNA by means of the immunoSEQ Assay, a bias-controlled multiplex PCR. In the authors' own workflow: The number of nucleated cells in each sample was estimated by amplification of reference gene primers within the assay. Sequence reads were collapsed and filtered to measure the absolute abundance of every unique TCRbeta CDR3 rearrangement. For each sample, productive Simpson clonality was calculated as the square root of Simpson's diversity index across productive rearrangements. This immuneACCESS table, as held by TCRdb, lists in-frame sequences with V and J called but not all clones. Of the missing ones, under half trace to an unresolved V gene in checked studies; the others have no known cause. V and J calls and clone size are given by that table; D and trimming were obtained from the DNA. This sample has 90,000 to 110,000 clones in its table, and 85% to 90% of those were observed once. The leading ten clones occupy around 4.1% of the sample.

In the case of this clone: It has no known antigen specificity. Base-call qualities are not available, and no considerably larger clone is one nucleotide away.

Overall study outcomes, separate from this receptor: How much clinical and demographic metadata was included differed by source and by participant, and the metadata was provided uncurated.

Whole blood was collected in K2EDTA tubes by collaborating institutions according to the institutions' own protocols. Collaborator samples were shipped for TCRbeta analysis as frozen whole blood, isolated PBMCs, or DNA extracted from either sample type. The sample taken for sequencing was peripheral blood. The chain is encoded by TRBV28 joined to TRBJ1-5, with the D gene not confidently named. This receptor was obtained from a man aged 45-60 years with acute or convalescent COVID-19. The nucleotide sequence is TGTGCCAGCGGGGAGGTTGGCAATCAGCCCCAGCATTTT. Translated, this gives CASGEVGNQPQHF.